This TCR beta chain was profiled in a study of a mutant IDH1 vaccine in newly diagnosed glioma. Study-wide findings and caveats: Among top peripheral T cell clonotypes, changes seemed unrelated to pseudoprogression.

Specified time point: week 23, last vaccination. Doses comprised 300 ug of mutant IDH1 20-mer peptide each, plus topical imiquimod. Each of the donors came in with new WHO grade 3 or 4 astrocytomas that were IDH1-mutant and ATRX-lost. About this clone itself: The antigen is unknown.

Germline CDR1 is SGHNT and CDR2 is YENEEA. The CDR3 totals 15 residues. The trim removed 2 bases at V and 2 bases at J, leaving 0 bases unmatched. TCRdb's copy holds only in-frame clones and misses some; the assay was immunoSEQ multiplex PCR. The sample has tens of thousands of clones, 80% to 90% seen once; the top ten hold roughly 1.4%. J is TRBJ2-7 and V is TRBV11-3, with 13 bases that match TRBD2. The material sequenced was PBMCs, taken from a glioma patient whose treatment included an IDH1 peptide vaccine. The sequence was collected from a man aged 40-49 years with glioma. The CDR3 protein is CASSLTSGGAYEQYF. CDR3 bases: TGTGCCAGCAGCTTAACTAGCGGGGGGGCCTACGAGCAGTACTTC.